A selection of T cell receptor beta chains follows, all from one sample in a study of CD8+ T cells in alopecia areata. Generated by immunoSEQ multiplex PCR, the TCRdb table keeps only in-frame clones and is missing some. Of about 250,000 clones in the sample, 60% were seen once. The sequencing here drew on CD4+ T cells sorted from blood, taken between weeks 51 and 52, from a patient treated with tofacitinib. The receptors originated from a human donor with alopecia areata. CDR3s include the opening cysteine and the closing phenylalanine or tryptophan. Each record gives: D gene, J gene, clone size, V gene, CDR3 DNA, CDR3 protein. A D gene is named only where the DNA matches it firmly. Rows give clone size only sometimes, using once, few, many, or a class for an expanded clone.

>-|TRBJ2-1|-|TRBV5-1
TGCGCCAGCAGTCTCCAGGGATCCAAGGAGTACAATGAGCAGTTCTTC
CASSLQGSKEYNEQFF
>TRBD1|TRBJ2-5|-|TRBV5-6
TGTGCCAGCAGCCTTGGGCACAGGGGCCAAGAGACCCAGTACTTC
CASSLGHRGQETQYF
>-|TRBJ2-3|-|TRBV6-5
TGTGCCAGCAGTCTTACGGGGGCGGTCACAGATACGCAGTATTTT
CASSLTGAVTDTQYF
>TRBD2|TRBJ2-5|-|TRBV6-5
TGTGCCAGCAGCCCACTAGCGGGGGAGACCCAGTACTTC
CASSPLAGETQYF
>TRBD1|TRBJ1-4|-|TRBV29-1
TGCAGCGGAAGGACAGGGTCCGACGAAAAACTGTTTTTT
CSGRTGSDEKLFF
>-|TRBJ2-5|-|TRBV6-6
TGTGCCAGCAGTACCCGGGAGACCCAGTACTTC
CASSTRETQYF
>-|TRBJ2-5|-|TRBV25-1
TGTGCCAGCAGTGACCCCGGGACTGGCCAAGAGACCCAGTACTTC
CASSDPGTGQETQYF
>-|TRBJ2-5|few|TRBV18
TGTGCCAGCTCACCATTGAAAGAGACCCAGTACTTC
CASSPLKETQYF
>TRBD2|TRBJ2-5|-|TRBV5-4
TGTGCCAGCAGCCCGAGGGGACTAGCGGGCAGCACGGCCCAGTACTTC
CASSPRGLAGSTAQYF
>-|TRBJ2-5|-|TRBV4-2
TGTGCCAGCAGCCCCCCAGGTGTGGCTCGGGAGACCCAGTACTTC
CASSPPGVARETQYF
>TRBD2|TRBJ2-7|-|TRBV9
TGTGCCAGCAGCCCAGGGACTAGCGGGGGCCTCTACGAGCAGTACTTC
CASSPGTSGGLYEQYF
>TRBD1|TRBJ1-2|-|TRBV6-6
TGTGCCAGCAGTTGGGACAGGGCTTTTGGCTACACCTTC
CASSWDRAFGYTF
>-|TRBJ2-1|-|TRBV5-1
TGCGCCAGCAGCTTGGGGGATCCATACAATGAGCAGTTCTTC
CASSLGDPYNEQFF
>TRBD1|TRBJ2-5|few|TRBV18
TGTGCCAGCTCCCCACCATCTGGGACAGGGGGCGAGACCCAGTACTTC
CASSPPSGTGGETQYF
>-|TRBJ1-1|medium-sized|TRBV29-1
TGCAGCGGTCTGAACACTGAAGCTTTCTTT
CSGLNTEAFF
>-|TRBJ2-5|-|TRBV28
TGTGCCAGCAGTTTAGCGACAGACCAAAAAGAGACCCAGTACTTC
CASSLATDQKETQYF
>-|TRBJ2-4|-|TRBV27
TGTGCCAGCGCAAATGCGGGGACGGCCAAAAACATTCAGTACTTC
CASANAGTAKNIQYF
>-|TRBJ2-5|once|TRBV5-1
TGCGCCAGCAGCTTGGATGGGTACCAAGAGACCCAGTACTTC
CASSLDGYQETQYF
>TRBD1|TRBJ1-4|-|TRBV30
TGTGCCTGGCTCAGGGGGTCTAATGAAAAACTGTTTTTT
CAWLRGSNEKLFF
>TRBD1|TRBJ2-7|-|TRBV6-5
TGTGCCAGCACCCCAACAGGGGAACAAACCTACGAGCAGTACTTC
CASTPTGEQTYEQYF
>-|TRBJ2-7|-|TRBV6-5
TGTGCCAGCAGTTACACCTACGAGCAGTACTTC
CASSYTYEQYF
>-|TRBJ2-1|-|TRBV7-3
TGTGCCAGCAGCTTACCCGACACATTCAACTCCTACAATGAGCAGTTCTTC
CASSLPDTFNSYNEQFF
>-|TRBJ2-6|-|TRBV30
TGTGCCTGGAGTGTACGACCTGGGGCCAACGTCCTGACTTTC
CAWSVRPGANVLTF
>TRBD1|TRBJ1-2|-|TRBV9
TGTGCCAGCAGCGCCGGACAGGGCGCCCTTGGCTACACCTTC
CASSAGQGALGYTF
>-|TRBJ2-1|-|TRBV6-5
TGTGCCAGCAGTCTCTTAGGGGGGTCCTACAATGAGCAGTTCTTC
CASSLLGGSYNEQFF
>-|TRBJ1-3|-|TRBV6-5
TGTGCCAGCAGAAGGGGAAACACCATATATTTT
CASRRGNTIYF
>-|TRBJ2-2|few|TRBV10-3
TGTGCCATCACGGCGGCGAACACCGGGGAGCTGTTTTTT
CAITAANTGELFF
>-|TRBJ1-6|-|TRBV14
TGTGCCAGCAGCCATAGTGACAGAACCCTCCACTTT
CASSHSDRTLHF
>-|TRBJ1-2|-|TRBV7-2
TGCGCCAGCAGCCAAGTATCCGGGGGAGCCTATGGCTACACCTTC
CASSQVSGGAYGYTF
>-|TRBJ2-1|few|TRBV5-1
TGCGCCAGCAGCATCCAAGAGGGGTACAATGAGCAGTTCTTC
CASSIQEGYNEQFF
>-|TRBJ2-7|-|TRBV5-1
TGCGCCAGCAGCAGCCGGCTGTCTTCCTACGAGCAGTACTTC
CASSSRLSSYEQYF
>TRBD1|TRBJ2-2|-|TRBV6-5
TGTGCCAGCAGCCGGGACAGGGTAGTCGGGGAGCTGTTTTTT
CASSRDRVVGELFF
>-|TRBJ2-2|-|TRBV29-1
TGCAGCGGAGCTAGGAACACCGGGGAGCTGTTTTTT
CSGARNTGELFF
>TRBD1|TRBJ1-2|-|TRBV4-1
TGCGCCAGCAGCCCGTCCGGACAGGGTTATTATGGCTACACCTTC
CASSPSGQGYYGYTF
>TRBD1|TRBJ2-1|-|TRBV19
TGTGCCAGTAGTGAGAACAGGGGCACTGAGCAGTTCTTC
CASSENRGTEQFF
>TRBD1|TRBJ1-1|-|TRBV29-1
TGCAGCGGACTGACAGGGGGGACTGAAGCTTTCTTT
CSGLTGGTEAFF
>-|TRBJ1-5|-|TRBV7-9
TGTGCCAGCAGCTCCGGATTTAACAATCAGCCCCAGCATTTT
CASSSGFNNQPQHF
>TRBD1|TRBJ2-7|once|TRBV6-5
TGTGCCAGCAGTTACGGACAGGGGATACCCTACGAGCAGTACTTC
CASSYGQGIPYEQYF
>TRBD2|TRBJ2-1|-|TRBV11-2
TGTGCCAGCAGCTTCCCGGGACTAGCGATCTATGAGCAGTTCTTC
CASSFPGLAIYEQFF
>-|TRBJ1-1|-|TRBV30
TGTGCCTTCACACCCCCAGGGGCTTTCTTT
CAFTPPGAFF
>-|TRBJ2-5|-|TRBV14
TGTGCCAGCAGCCAAGTTCCAGGGCGGGAGACCCAGTACTTC
CASSQVPGRETQYF
>-|TRBJ2-3|-|TRBV5-1
TGCGCCAGCAGCCTAGACTCGGGCACAGATACGCAGTATTTT
CASSLDSGTDTQYF
>TRBD2|TRBJ2-5|few|TRBV7-2
TGTGCCAGCAGCCCGAGGAGCGGGGGGGCCGGGGAGACCCAGTACTTC
CASSPRSGGAGETQYF
>-|TRBJ2-2|few|TRBV5-1
TGCGCCAGCAGCTTGCAGGGGAATCCCGGGGAGCTGTTTTTT
CASSLQGNPGELFF